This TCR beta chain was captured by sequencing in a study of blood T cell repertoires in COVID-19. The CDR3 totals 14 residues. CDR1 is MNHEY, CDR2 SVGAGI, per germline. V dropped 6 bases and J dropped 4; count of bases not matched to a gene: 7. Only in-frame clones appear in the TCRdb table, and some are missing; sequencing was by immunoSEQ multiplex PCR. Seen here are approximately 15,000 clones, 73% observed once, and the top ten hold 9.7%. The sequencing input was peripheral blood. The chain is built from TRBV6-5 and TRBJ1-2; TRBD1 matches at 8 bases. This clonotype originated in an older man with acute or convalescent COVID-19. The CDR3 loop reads CASRGGQGGYGYTF. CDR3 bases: TGTGCCAGCAGAGGAGGACAGGGTGGCTATGGCTACACCTTC.